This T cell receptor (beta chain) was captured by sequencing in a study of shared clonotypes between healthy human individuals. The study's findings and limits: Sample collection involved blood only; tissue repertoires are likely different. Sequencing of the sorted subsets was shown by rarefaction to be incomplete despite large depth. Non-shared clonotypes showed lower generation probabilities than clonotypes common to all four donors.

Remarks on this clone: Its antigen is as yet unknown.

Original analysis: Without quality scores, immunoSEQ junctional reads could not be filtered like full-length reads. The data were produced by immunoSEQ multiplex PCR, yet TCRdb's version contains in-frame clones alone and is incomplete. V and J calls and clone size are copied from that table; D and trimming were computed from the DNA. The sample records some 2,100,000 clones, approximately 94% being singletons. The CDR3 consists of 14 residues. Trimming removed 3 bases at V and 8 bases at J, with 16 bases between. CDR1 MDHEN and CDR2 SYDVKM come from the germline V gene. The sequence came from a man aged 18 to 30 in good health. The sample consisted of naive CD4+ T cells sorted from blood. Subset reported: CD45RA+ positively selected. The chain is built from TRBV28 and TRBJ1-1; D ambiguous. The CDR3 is CASSLGFRAREAFF. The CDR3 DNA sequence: TGTGCCAGCAGTTTGGGATTTAGGGCCCGAGAAGCTTTCTTT.